The T cell receptor beta chain described here comes from a study of response to subunit inactivated influenza vaccine. Whole-study findings and limits: Seasonal influenza vaccination, on each occasion, was suggested by the authors to recruit few new T cells.

The germline V gene has CDR1 MNHNS and CDR2 SASEGT. Unmatched junction bases numbered 4, after V lost 6 bases and J lost 2 bases. The CDR3 length is 14 residues. One entry per CDR3 protein, called by TCRdb with MiXCR from the RT-PCR reads. This table has around 760,000 distinct CDR3 sequences, 11% to 15% appearing once. In the case of this clonotype: Its antigen is still unknown.

The TCR was taken from a man aged 50-59 years who received an inactivated influenza vaccine. V gene TRBV6-1 combines with J gene TRBJ1-5, with 7 bases fitting TRBD1. The starting material was PBMCs from blood, obtained approximately 15 days before vaccination. The CDR3 sequence: CASRSGGGNQPQHF. The CDR3 nucleotides are TGTGCCAGCAGATCAGGGGGGGGCAATCAGCCCCAGCATTTT.